Following are 14 T cell receptor beta chains from one sample sequenced in a study of blood T cell repertoires in COVID-19. Repertoires were generated with immunoSEQ multiplex PCR, while TCRdb's copy carries only in-frame clones and drops some. The data hold fewer than 200,000 clones, with 87% observed a single time. Sequenced: peripheral blood. Receptors originate from a man aged 35-49 years with active or convalescent COVID-19.

V usage is TRBV6-5 and J usage is TRBJ2-2; TRBD1 might be the D (5 bases). Trimming took off 2 bases at V and 1 base at J, with 8 bases between the two ends. CDR3 length equals 15 residues. Germline V gene sequence: CDR1 MNHEY, CDR2 SVGAGI. The CDR3 spells CASSYITGNTGELFF. The CDR3 DNA follows: TGTGCCAGCAGTTACATAACAGGGAACACCGGGGAGCTGTTTTTT.

This clone was found once. The chain combines TRBV4-1 with TRBJ1-2; a possible D gene is TRBD1 (5 bases). CDR3 length: 13 residues. Trimming shortened V by 4 bases and J by 8 bases, and 14 bases separated the two germline ends. The germline CDR1 and CDR2 sequences are MGHRA and YSYEKL. CDR3 DNA: TGCGCCAGCAGCCCGGCGGGGGTCCCCGGCTACACCTTC. Its protein is CASSPAGVPGYTF.

The rearrangement uses TRBV2 and TRBJ1-3; perhaps TRBD1 as D (6 bases). With 6 bases removed from V and 3 bases from J, the gap between germline ends came to 21 bases. Germline CDR1 reads SNHLY; CDR2 reads FYNNEI. This CDR3 contains 17 residues. The CDR3 region is CASRPQGPDAFGNTIYF. CDR3 in DNA: TGTGCCAGCAGACCACAGGGACCGGACGCATTTGGAAACACCATATATTTT.

The rearrangement joins TRBV12-3 or TRBV12-4 to TRBJ2-3; TRBD1 might be the D (5 bases). The CDR3 has 13 residues. V dropped 8 bases and J dropped 4 bases, with 13 bases sitting between them. The CDR3 DNA sequence: TGTGCCAGCTGCAGGCAGGGCGCAGATACGCAGTATTTT. This codes for CASCRQGADTQYF.

The gene calls are TRBV11-2 and TRBJ1-6, with a tentative D call TRBD1 (6 bases). From germline, CDR1 is SGHAT and CDR2 FQNNGV. Trimming stripped 5 bases from V and 7 bases from J, with 12 bases between. The CDR3 spans 14 residues. CDR3 loop: CASSATGYNSPLHF. As DNA, the CDR3 is TGTGCCAGCAGCGCCACAGGGTACAATTCACCCCTCCACTTT. The full variable domain, its missing parts supplied by reference TRBV11-2 and TRBJ1-6, is EAGVAQSPRYKIIEKRQSVAFWCNPISGHATLYWYQQILGQGPKLLIQFQNNGVVDDSQLPKDRFSAERLKGVDSTLKIQPAKLEDSAVYLCASSATGYNSPLHFGNGTRLTVT.

The chain carries TRBV20-1 and TRBJ2-7; D remains unclear. The germline CDR1 and CDR2 sequences are DFQATT and SNEGSKA (reference sequence). CDR3 length equals 16 residues. The germline V and J ends were trimmed by 3 bases and 3 bases, with 21 bases remaining between them. CDR3 nucleotides: TGCAGTGCTAGTCCCTTTAGTGCTAGTACCCTCTACGAGCAGTACTTC. Translation gives CSASPFSASTLYEQYF.

The rearrangement joins TRBV7-3 to TRBJ2-3; 8 bases are a match to TRBD2. V trimming: 5 bases; J trimming: 4 bases; junction bases outside the gene matches: 11. Germline V CDR1 and CDR2: SGHTA, FQGTGA. This CDR3 contains 16 residues. The CDR3 DNA sequence: TGTGCCAGCAGCCAAGGAGAGCGGGGGCGCTCAGATACGCAGTATTTT. This gives the protein CASSQGERGRSDTQYF.

V usage is TRBV7-9 and J usage is TRBJ1-1; TRBD1 agrees at 8 bases. With V trimmed by 1 base and J by 8 bases, 6 bases remained unmatched. The CDR3 is 14 amino acids. The germline V gene has CDR1 SEHNR and CDR2 FQNEAQ (reference sequence). CDR3 protein: CASSLEARTGEAFF. Written as DNA, the CDR3 is TGTGCCAGCAGCTTAGAAGCCCGGACAGGGGAAGCTTTCTTT.

V and J are TRBV15 and TRBJ2-1; TRBD1 matches 10 bases. The length of the CDR3 is 18 residues. CDR1 and CDR2 from the germline V gene are LNHNV and YYDKDF (reference sequence). V was pared by 0 bases and J by 8 bases, with 13 bases of the junction left unmatched. This CDR3 is CATSRDPPRDRGEDEQFF. The CDR3 DNA is TGTGCCACCAGCAGAGACCCGCCCCGGGACAGGGGAGAAGATGAGCAGTTCTTC.

The CDR3 nucleotides read TGTGCCAGCAGCTTAGCGCGGGGGAAGGGGAATGAAAAACTGTTTTTT. This sequence encodes CASSLARGKGNEKLFF. This chain links TRBV7-8 with TRBJ1-4; TRBD1 is a possible D gene (5 bases). Germline V gene lookup returns CDR1 SGHVS and CDR2 FQNEAQ. Trimming took off 0 bases at V and 5 bases at J, with 13 bases between the two ends. The CDR3 length is 16 residues. Supplemented by reference TRBV7-8 and TRBJ1-4, the full variable domain reads GAGVSQSPRYKVAKRGQDVALRCDPISGHVSLFWYQQALGQGPEFLTYFQNEAQLDKSGLPSDRFFAERPEGSVSTLKIQRTQQEDSAVYLCASSLARGKGNEKLFFGSGTQLSVL.

Comment on this clone: A much larger clonotype is one base distant, so this may be a read error. Other DNA sequences within the sample encode an identical CDR3. The rearrangement links TRBV21-1 to TRBJ1-2. TRBV21-1 is a pseudogene. This CDR3 has 16 residues. The CDR3 DNA follows: TGTGCCAGCAGCAAAGGGCCGGGGGGGGCAGGGTATGGCTACACCTTC. Amino acid sequence: CASSKGPGGAGYGYTF.

V and J are TRBV28 and TRBJ1-2; D is undetermined. V was trimmed by 5 bases and J by 3 bases, leaving 19 bases between them. This CDR3 is built from 16 residues. CDR1 MDHEN and CDR2 SYDVKM come from the germline V gene. CDR3 in amino acids: CASSLPLWSDYYGYTF. For the CDR3, the DNA is TGTGCCAGCAGTCTTCCCTTATGGTCAGATTACTATGGCTACACCTTC.

This sequence joins TRBV2 and TRBJ1-1; 9 bases are shared with TRBD1. V was clipped by 6 bases and J by 0 bases; unmatched bases: 17. There are 19 residues in the CDR3. The germline gives CDR1 SNHLY, CDR2 FYNNEI. CDR3 nucleotide sequence: TGTGCCAGCAGAGGGCCCCTCCGGGACAGGGTGCGGGTGAACACTGAAGCTTTCTTT. Its translation is CASRGPLRDRVRVNTEAFF.

This chain joins TRBV6-2 or TRBV6-3 and TRBJ2-2, with 10 bases lining up with TRBD1. Germline CDR1 and CDR2: MNHEY and SVGEGT. V was pared by 4 bases and J by 5 bases, with 7 bases of the junction left unmatched. The CDR3 has 16 amino acids. CDR3 protein: CASSFRQGARTGELFF. The CDR3 DNA reads as TGTGCCAGCAGTTTCCGACAGGGGGCGAGGACCGGGGAGCTGTTTTTT.